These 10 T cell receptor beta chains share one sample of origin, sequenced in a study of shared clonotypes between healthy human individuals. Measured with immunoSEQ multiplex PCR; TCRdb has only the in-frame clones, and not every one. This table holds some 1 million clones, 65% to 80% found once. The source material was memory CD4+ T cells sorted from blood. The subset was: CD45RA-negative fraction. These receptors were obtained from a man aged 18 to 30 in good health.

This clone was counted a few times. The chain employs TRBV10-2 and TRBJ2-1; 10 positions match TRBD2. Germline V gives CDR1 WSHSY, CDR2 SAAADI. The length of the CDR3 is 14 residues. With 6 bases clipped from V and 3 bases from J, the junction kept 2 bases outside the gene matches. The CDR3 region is CASRRLAGYNEQFF. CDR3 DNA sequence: TGCGCCAGCAGAAGACTAGCGGGCTACAATGAGCAGTTCTTC.

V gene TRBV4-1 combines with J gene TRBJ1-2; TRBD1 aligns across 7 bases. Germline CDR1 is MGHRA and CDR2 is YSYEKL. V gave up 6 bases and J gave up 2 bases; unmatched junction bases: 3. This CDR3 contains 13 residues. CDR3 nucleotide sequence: TGCGCCAGCAGGCCGACAGGGAACTATGGCTACACCTTC. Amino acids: CASRPTGNYGYTF.

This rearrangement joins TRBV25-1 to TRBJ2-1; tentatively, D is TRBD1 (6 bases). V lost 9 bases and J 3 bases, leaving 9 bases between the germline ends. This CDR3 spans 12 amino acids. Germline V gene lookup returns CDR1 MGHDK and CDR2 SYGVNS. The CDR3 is CASLDSYNEQFF. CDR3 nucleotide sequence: TGTGCCAGTTTGGACAGCTACAATGAGCAGTTCTTC.

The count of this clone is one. CDR3 in amino acids: CASSQLLAGSYEQYF. The CDR3 DNA reads as TGTGCCAGCAGCCAATTGTTGGCAGGATCCTACGAGCAGTACTTC. The rearrangement joins TRBV16 to TRBJ2-7; D is ambiguous. CDR3 length equals 15 residues. CDR1 is KGHSY and CDR2 is FQNENV in the germline V gene. Deletions cut 1 base from V and 1 base from J, with 11 bases between.

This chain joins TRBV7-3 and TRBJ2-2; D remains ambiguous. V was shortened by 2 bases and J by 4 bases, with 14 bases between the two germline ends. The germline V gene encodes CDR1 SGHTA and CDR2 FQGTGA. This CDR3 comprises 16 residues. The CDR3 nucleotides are TGTGCCAGCAGCTTATCAGCCGCAGGCGTCACCGGGGAGCTGTTTTTT. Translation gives CASSLSAAGVTGELFF.

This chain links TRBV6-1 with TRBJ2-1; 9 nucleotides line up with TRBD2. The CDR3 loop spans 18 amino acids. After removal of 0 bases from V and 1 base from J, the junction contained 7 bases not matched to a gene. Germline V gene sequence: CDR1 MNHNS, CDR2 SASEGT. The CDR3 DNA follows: TGTGCCAGCAGTGAAGCTCTTGGCGGGGGGGCGTCCTACAATGAGCAGTTCTTC. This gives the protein CASSEALGGGASYNEQFF.

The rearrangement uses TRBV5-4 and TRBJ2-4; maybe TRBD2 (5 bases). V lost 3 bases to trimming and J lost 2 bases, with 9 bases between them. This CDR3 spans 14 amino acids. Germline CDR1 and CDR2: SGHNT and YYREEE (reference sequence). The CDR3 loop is CASSSEVTKNIQYF. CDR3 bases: TGTGCCAGCAGCTCGGAGGTAACCAAAAACATTCAGTACTTC.

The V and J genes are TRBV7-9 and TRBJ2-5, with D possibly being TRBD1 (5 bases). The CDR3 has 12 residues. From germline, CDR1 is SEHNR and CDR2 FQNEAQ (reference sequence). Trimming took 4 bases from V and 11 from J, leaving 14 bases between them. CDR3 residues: CASSSQAASQYF. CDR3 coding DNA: TGTGCCAGCAGCTCACAGGCCGCCTCACAGTACTTC.

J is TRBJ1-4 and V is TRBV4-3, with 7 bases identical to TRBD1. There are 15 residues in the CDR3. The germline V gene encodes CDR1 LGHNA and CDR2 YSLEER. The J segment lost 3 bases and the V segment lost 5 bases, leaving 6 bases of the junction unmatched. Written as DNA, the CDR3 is TGCGCCAGCAGCTCTCACAGGGGTTCTAATGAAAAACTGTTTTTT. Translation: CASSSHRGSNEKLFF.

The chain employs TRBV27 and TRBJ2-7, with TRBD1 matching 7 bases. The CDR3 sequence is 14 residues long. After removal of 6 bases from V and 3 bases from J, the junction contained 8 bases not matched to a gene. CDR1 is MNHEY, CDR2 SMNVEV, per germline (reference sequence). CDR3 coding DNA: TGTGCCAGCAGCAGACAGGGCTCGAACTACGAGCAGTACTTC. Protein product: CASSRQGSNYEQYF.